The clone carrying this T cell receptor beta chain was detected ten times or more. The antigen remains undetermined. Mouse gene names apply. The read comes to an end 4 residues before the CDR3 does, leaving the germline J gene to fill in the end. The same CDR3 is also encoded by other DNA sequences in this sample. After isolation, RNA underwent reverse transcription to generate cDNA as the sequencing template. TCRdb's table, derived via immunoSEQ multiplex PCR, lists solely in-frame clones and lacks some. Singletons are absent from the sample, which has over 250,000 clones. The CDR3 is 15 residues long. J lost 5 bases, V lost 0 bases, and 2 bases had no gene match. The germline V gene encodes CDR1 MNHDT and CDR2 YYDKIL. These data originate in a study of CD8+ T cells in alopecia areata. General study findings and limits: Scalp samples also yield sequences from resident alphabeta T cells of normal skin.

The pooled cutaneous lymph node cells were sorted using several markers (CD4, CD8alpha, NKG2D, NKG2ACE and others). Sample: CD4+ T cells sorted from a lymph node. This sequence joins TRBV17 and TRBJ2-1, with 9 bases aligning to TRBD1. This receptor was taken from a C3H/HeJ mouse with alopecia areata. The strain's MHC type: H2-k. CDR3 DNA (partial): TGTGCTAGCAGTAGAGACCGGGACAGGGATGCT. As protein: CASSRDRDRDA. The entire CDR3 sequence reads CASSRDRDRDAEQFF.